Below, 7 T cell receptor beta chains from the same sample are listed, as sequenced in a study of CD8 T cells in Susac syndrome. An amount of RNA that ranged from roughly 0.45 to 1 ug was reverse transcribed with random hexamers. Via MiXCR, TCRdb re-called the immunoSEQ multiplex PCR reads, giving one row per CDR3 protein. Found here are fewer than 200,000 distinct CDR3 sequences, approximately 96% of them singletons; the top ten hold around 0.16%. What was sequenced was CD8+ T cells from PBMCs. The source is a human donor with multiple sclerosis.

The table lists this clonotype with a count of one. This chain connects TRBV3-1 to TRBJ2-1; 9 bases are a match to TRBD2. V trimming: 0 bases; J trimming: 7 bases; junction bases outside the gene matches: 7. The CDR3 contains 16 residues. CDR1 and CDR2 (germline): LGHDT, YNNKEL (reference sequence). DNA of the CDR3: TGTGCCAGCAGCCAAGATGGGCTAGCGGGAAGAAATGAGCAGTTCTTC. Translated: CASSQDGLAGRNEQFF.

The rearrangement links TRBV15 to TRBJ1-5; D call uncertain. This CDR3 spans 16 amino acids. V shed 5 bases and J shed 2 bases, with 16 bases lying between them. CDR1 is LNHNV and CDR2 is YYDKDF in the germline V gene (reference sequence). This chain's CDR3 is CATSPERAGGNQPQHF. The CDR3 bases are TGTGCCACCAGCCCCGAAAGAGCAGGAGGCAATCAGCCCCAGCATTTT.

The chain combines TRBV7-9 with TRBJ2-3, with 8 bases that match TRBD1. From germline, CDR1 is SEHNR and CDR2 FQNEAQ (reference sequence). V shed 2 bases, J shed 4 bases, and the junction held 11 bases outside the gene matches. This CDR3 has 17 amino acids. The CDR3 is CASSLPETGVRADTQYF. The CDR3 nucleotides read TGTGCCAGCAGCTTACCCGAGACAGGGGTTAGGGCAGATACGCAGTATTTT.

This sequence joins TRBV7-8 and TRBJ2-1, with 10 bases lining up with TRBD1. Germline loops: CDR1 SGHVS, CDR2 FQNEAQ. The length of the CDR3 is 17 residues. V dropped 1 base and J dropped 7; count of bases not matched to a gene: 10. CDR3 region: CASSLGWGQGPGNEQFF. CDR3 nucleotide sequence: TGTGCCAGCAGCTTAGGATGGGGACAGGGGCCGGGTAATGAGCAGTTCTTC.

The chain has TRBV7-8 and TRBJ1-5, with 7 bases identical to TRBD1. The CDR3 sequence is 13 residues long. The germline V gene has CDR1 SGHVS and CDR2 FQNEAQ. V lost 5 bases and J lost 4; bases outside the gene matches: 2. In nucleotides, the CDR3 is TGTGCCAGCAGCGTCAGGGGGAATCAGCCCCAGCATTTT. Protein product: CASSVRGNQPQHF.

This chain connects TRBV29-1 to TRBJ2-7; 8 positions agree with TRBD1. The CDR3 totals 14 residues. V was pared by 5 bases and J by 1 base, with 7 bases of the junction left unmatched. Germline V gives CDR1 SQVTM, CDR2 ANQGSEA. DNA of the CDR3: TGCAGCGTTTCGGACAGGGACCGATCCTACGAGCAGTACTTC. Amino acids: CSVSDRDRSYEQYF.

Written as DNA, the CDR3 is TGCGCCAGCATGGATGGGGCCTACGAGCAGTACTTC. Its translation is CASMDGAYEQYF. The chain links TRBV5-1 to TRBJ2-7; D unclear. Germline loops: CDR1 SGHRS, CDR2 YFSETQ. Trimming stripped 6 bases from V and 2 bases from J, with 9 bases between. The CDR3 is 12 residues long.